These 30 T cell receptor beta chains came from one sample sequenced in a study of T cells in Graves' hyperthyroidism and ophthalmopathy. RNA transcripts were the template for amplifying TCR beta CDR3 regions. Carried out on the TCR CDR3, a first-round RT-PCR used the HTBI primer set. TCRdb reanalysed the multiplex PCR reads using MiXCR and keeps one entry per CDR3 protein. The sample carries about 290,000 distinct CDR3 sequences, around 15% recorded once. The sequenced sample was blood. The receptor source for this set is a woman between 50 and 59 years old with Graves' hyperthyroidism that later progressed to Graves' ophthalmopathy.

This clonotype was recorded a few times. This chain links TRBV9 with TRBJ2-1, with TRBD2 as a possible D gene (6 bases). This CDR3 has 15 amino acids. V lost 5 bases and J lost 4, with 16 bases in between. From germline, CDR1 is SGDLS and CDR2 YYNGEE. The CDR3 loop reads CASSLSGGPYNEQFF. The CDR3 nucleotides read TGTGCCAGCAGTTTATCAGGAGGGCCTTACAATGAGCAGTTCTTC.

Ten or more counts support this clonotype. The CDR3 nucleotides are TGTGCCAGCAGTGAGCATTACGAGCAGTACTTC. Translated, it gives CASSEHYEQYF. V gene TRBV2 combines with J gene TRBJ2-7; the D is unclear. The CDR3 extends over 11 amino acids. The V and J ends lost 3 bases and 4 bases respectively, with 4 bases between them. Looked up from germline, CDR1 is SNHLY and CDR2 is FYNNEI.

This clonotype was seen more than once but under ten times. The J gene is TRBJ1-2, the V gene TRBV5-1; no clear D. This CDR3 comprises 15 residues. Germline CDR1 SGHRS, CDR2 YFSETQ. With 0 bases removed from V and 2 bases from J, the gap between germline ends came to 11 bases. The CDR3 here is CASSLAAVRNYGYTF. The CDR3 nucleotides are TGCGCCAGCAGCTTGGCCGCCGTCCGAAACTATGGCTACACCTTC. Based on the CDR3 plus reference TRBV5-1 and TRBJ1-2, the full variable domain is KAGVTQTPRYLIKTRGQQVTLSCSPISGHRSVSWYQQTPGQGLQFLFEYFSETQRNKGNFPGRFSGRQFSNSRSEMNVSTLELGDSALYLCASSLAAVRNYGYTFGSGTRLTVV.

The table lists this clonotype with a few counts. This rearrangement joins TRBV18 to TRBJ2-7; 7 bases align to TRBD1. The germline V gene has CDR1 KGHSH and CDR2 LQKENI. This CDR3 has 14 residues. The V gene end was trimmed by 5 bases and the J gene end by 5 bases; junction bases not matched to a gene: 9. Here the CDR3 DNA reads TGTGCCAGCTCAGCCGACAGGGATTTCCACGAGCAGTACTTC. It encodes CASSADRDFHEQYF.

Only a few counts were recorded for this clonotype. The chain has TRBV29-1 and TRBJ2-5, with TRBD1 as a possible D gene (5 bases). The germline V and J ends were trimmed by 1 base and 9 bases, with 15 bases remaining between them. The CDR3 is 13 amino acids. From germline, CDR1 is SQVTM and CDR2 ANQGSEA. The DNA of the CDR3 is TGCAGCGTTGAAGGGCAGGCCTTAGGGGCCCAGTACTTC. Encoded protein: CSVEGQALGAQYF.

This clonotype was observed many times. This chain links TRBV7-2 with TRBJ2-1; D is perhaps TRBD2 (6 bases). The CDR3 has 17 residues. Per germline, CDR1 SGHTA and CDR2 FQGNSA. V lost 1 base, J lost 5 bases, and 18 bases lay in between. CDR3 sequence (DNA): TGTGCCAGCAGCTTAGTTCGGGTGGGACTTTATAACAATGAGCAGTTCTTC. Protein product: CASSLVRVGLYNNEQFF. The complete variable domain, with remaining parts taken from reference TRBV7-2 and TRBJ2-1, reads GAGVSQSPSNKVTEKGKDVELRCDPISGHTALYWYRQSLGQGLEFLIYFQGNSAPDKSGLPSDRFSAERTGGSVSTLTIQRTQQEDSAVYLCASSLVRVGLYNNEQFFGPGTRLTVL.

The chain employs TRBV4-1 and TRBJ2-7, with 10 bases aligning to TRBD1. Germline CDR1 MGHRA, CDR2 YSYEKL. This CDR3 comprises 15 residues. The J segment lost 4 bases and the V segment lost 4 bases, leaving 7 bases of the junction unmatched. The CDR3 sequence: CASSRPGQGQYEQYF. CDR3 DNA sequence: TGCGCCAGCAGCCGACCGGGACAGGGGCAATACGAGCAGTACTTC.

This clonotype was observed at least ten times. V and J are TRBV6-2 or TRBV6-3 and TRBJ1-2, with D unresolved. Germline V gene sequence: CDR1 MNHEY, CDR2 SVGEGT. CDR3 length equals 11 residues. Trimming stripped 1 base from V and 8 bases from J, with 5 bases between. CDR3 in DNA: TGTGCCAGCAGTTACTTTTGGGGCTACACCTTC. Amino acids: CASSYFWGYTF.

This clonotype was seen many times. The chain joins TRBV14 to TRBJ2-7; 8 bases match TRBD2. The ends lost 3 bases at V and 4 bases at J; junction bases unmatched: 8. The CDR3 length is 15 residues. Per the germline V gene, CDR1 is SGHDN and CDR2 is FVKESK. The CDR3 DNA reads TGTGCCAGCAGCCACCCAGCGGGAGAGGCGTACGAGCAGTACTTC. This sequence encodes CASSHPAGEAYEQYF.

This clonotype came up many times. This chain uses TRBV12-3 or TRBV12-4 with TRBJ2-7, with 7 bases aligning to TRBD1. V was clipped by 5 bases and J by 2 bases; unmatched bases: 9. The CDR3 consists of 15 residues. CDR3 protein: CASSPGQVPPYEQYF. CDR3 in DNA: TGTGCCAGCAGTCCCGGACAGGTCCCCCCCTACGAGCAGTACTTC.

This clonotype occurred many times. In DNA form, the CDR3 reads TGTGCCAGCAGTCCCTGGGACAGGGGGACTTCTAACTATGGCTACACCTTC. Amino acid sequence: CASSPWDRGTSNYGYTF. The chain is built from TRBV6-1 and TRBJ1-2, with 11 positions matching TRBD1. The CDR3 is 17 amino acids. J gave up 0 bases and V 5 bases, and 8 bases lay outside the gene matches. The germline gives CDR1 MNHNS, CDR2 SASEGT.

This clonotype was recorded many times. The gene calls are TRBV2 and TRBJ1-3, with D possibly TRBD1 on 5 matching bases. This CDR3 has 16 amino acids. The V gene lost 7 bases and the J gene lost 4 bases, with 20 bases spanning the gap. Per germline, CDR1 SNHLY and CDR2 FYNNEI. The CDR3 reads CASTGGRGEVGNTIYF. The CDR3, as DNA: TGTGCCAGCACTGGGGGAAGAGGGGAAGTCGGAAACACCATATATTTT.

The genes are TRBV27 and TRBJ2-3; D gene unclear. Germline assignment: CDR1 MNHEY and CDR2 SMNVEV (reference sequence). The ends were cut back, 6 bases at V and 8 bases at J, with 12 bases in the middle. The CDR3 is 12 amino acids. CDR3 amino acids: CASRRAIGTQYF. CDR3 sequence (DNA): TGTGCCAGCAGAAGGGCGATTGGTACGCAGTATTTT.

This clonotype was seen more than once but under ten times. The chain couples TRBV11-2 to TRBJ2-5; D gene ambiguous. V was cut by 4 bases and J by 1 base, with 7 bases left in between. The CDR3 runs to 13 residues. Germline V lookup: CDR1 SGHAT, CDR2 FQNNGV. The CDR3: CASSSYFQETQYF. CDR3 coding DNA: TGTGCCAGCAGCTCGTACTTCCAAGAGACCCAGTACTTC.

This clonotype was observed a handful of times. V usage is TRBV9 and J usage is TRBJ1-2; TRBD1 agrees at 9 bases. The germline V gene has CDR1 SGDLS and CDR2 YYNGEE. CDR3 length equals 15 residues. V shed 4 bases, J shed 5 bases, and the junction held 9 bases outside the gene matches. CDR3: CASSTSYGTGYGYTF. The CDR3 DNA sequence: TGTGCCAGCAGCACATCCTACGGGACAGGGTATGGCTACACCTTC.

The chain is built from TRBV19 and TRBJ1-2; 7 nucleotides align to TRBD1. The CDR3 consists of 12 residues. Germline lookup yields CDR1 LNHDA and CDR2 SQIVND (reference sequence). V was clipped by 10 bases and J by 9 bases; unmatched bases: 11. In DNA, the CDR3 is TGTGCCACCCTCGACAGGGATATTAGCTACACCTTC. Translated, it gives CATLDRDISYTF.

The gene calls are TRBV5-4 and TRBJ1-1; D unresolved. The CDR3 sequence is 13 residues long. Per the germline V gene, CDR1 is SGHNT and CDR2 is YYREEE (reference sequence). Trimming took off 1 base at V and 2 bases at J, with 6 bases between the two ends. CDR3: CASSLYINTEAFF. The CDR3, as DNA: TGTGCCAGCAGCTTGTACATTAACACTGAAGCTTTCTTT.

This clonotype was recorded a few times. The chain has TRBV5-1 and TRBJ1-1; D may be TRBD1 (5 bases). The V gene lost 4 bases and the J gene lost 4 bases, with 17 bases spanning the gap. This CDR3 region has 15 residues. The germline V gene has CDR1 SGHRS and CDR2 YFSETQ. CDR3 DNA sequence: TGCGCCAGCAGCCCCGGGGAGGGGTTGGGCACTGAAGCTTTCTTT. Its translation is CASSPGEGLGTEAFF.

This rearrangement joins TRBV7-2 to TRBJ2-2, with TRBD1 identical over 9 bases. Germline V lookup: CDR1 SGHTA, CDR2 FQGNSA. The CDR3 loop spans 15 amino acids. The trim removed 5 bases at V and 7 bases at J, leaving 8 bases unmatched. CDR3: CASSHNRGQSGELFF. The CDR3 DNA reads TGTGCCAGCAGCCATAACAGGGGGCAGAGCGGGGAGCTGTTTTTT.

Many counts were recorded for this clonotype. This chain uses TRBV12-3 or TRBV12-4 with TRBJ1-1; perhaps TRBD1 as D (5 bases). This CDR3 is built from 17 residues. The V and J ends lost 3 bases and 1 base respectively, with 18 bases between them. CDR3 bases: TGTGCCAGCAGTTTTCCGACAGAAGGTCAGACGAACACTGAAGCTTTCTTT. Translation gives CASSFPTEGQTNTEAFF.

The rearrangement links TRBV9 to TRBJ1-2; 11 bases map to TRBD1. CDR3 length: 17 residues. Germline CDR1 and CDR2: SGDLS and YYNGEE. After removal of 4 bases from V and 7 bases from J, the junction contained 15 bases not matched to a gene. CDR3 bases: TGTGCCAGCAGCCTAGGACAGGGGGCTGCGGGAGATCGTGGCTACACCTTC. Translated, it gives CASSLGQGAAGDRGYTF.

The J gene is TRBJ1-5, the V gene TRBV6-5; 7 nucleotides align to TRBD1. This CDR3 region has 15 residues. The J segment lost 7 bases and the V segment lost 4 bases, leaving 10 bases of the junction unmatched. Germline loops: CDR1 MNHEY, CDR2 SVGAGI. DNA of the CDR3: TGTGCCAGCAGTTGGACAGACAGGGTGAGGCAGCCCCAGCATTTT. As protein: CASSWTDRVRQPQHF.

This clonotype has ten or more counts. This sequence joins TRBV6-5 and TRBJ2-1; 9 bases align to TRBD2. The CDR3 runs to 16 residues. V shed 0 bases and J 5 bases; nucleotides not matched to a gene: 5. Germline-derived CDR1 and CDR2 are MNHEY and SVGAGI. The CDR3 loop is CASSYSRLAADNEQFF. As DNA, the CDR3 is TGTGCCAGCAGTTACTCCCGACTAGCGGCTGACAATGAGCAGTTCTTC.

The table lists this clonotype with many counts. The chain links TRBV15 to TRBJ1-2; 11 nucleotides align to TRBD1. Germline-derived CDR1 and CDR2 are LNHNV and YYDKDF (reference sequence). Trimming took 0 bases from V and 4 from J; bases not matched to a gene: 4. The CDR3 is 16 residues long. The CDR3 nucleotides are TGTGCCACCAGCAGAGATAGGACAGGGGGCCGCTATGGCTACACCTTC. Its translation: CATSRDRTGGRYGYTF.

This clonotype appeared many times. The chain carries TRBV20-1 and TRBJ2-5, with a possible D match to TRBD2 (6 bases). Germline V lookup: CDR1 DFQATT, CDR2 SNEGSKA (reference sequence). This CDR3 is 15 amino acids long. The V end was cut by 0 bases, the J end by 4 bases, with 15 bases between. The CDR3 protein is CSARDIKGEVETQYF. In DNA form, the CDR3 reads TGCAGTGCTAGAGATATAAAAGGGGAGGTAGAGACCCAGTACTTC.

This clonotype was seen at least ten times. This sequence joins TRBV5-1 and TRBJ2-2; D unresolved. Germline assignment: CDR1 SGHRS and CDR2 YFSETQ. The V gene lost 5 bases and the J gene lost 6 bases, with 14 bases spanning the gap. The CDR3 length is 14 residues. The CDR3, as DNA: TGCGCCAGCAGTCCAGGAGCTCCCCCCGGGGAGCTGTTTTTT. Protein sequence: CASSPGAPPGELFF.

As concerns this clonotype: The junction differs from germline at one of its ends, possibly a read error. The gene calls are TRBV5-1 and TRBJ1-2, with D perhaps TRBD1 (5 bases). The CDR3 is made up of 14 amino acids. CDR1 and CDR2 (germline): SGHRS, YFSETQ. CDR3 coding DNA: TGTGCCAGCAGCTCGAGGACATCCTACTATGGCTACACCTTC. Protein sequence: CASSSRTSYYGYTF.

This clonotype was recorded a few times. The chain couples TRBV6-1 to TRBJ2-4; TRBD2 agrees at 8 bases. The CDR3 has 15 amino acids. V lost 6 bases and J lost 8; bases outside the gene matches: 12. Germline CDR1 reads MNHNS; CDR2 reads SASEGT. The CDR3 protein is CASRALHSGTDIQYF. The CDR3 nucleotides read TGTGCCAGCAGAGCCCTTCATAGCGGGACGGACATTCAGTACTTC.

The V gene is TRBV28, the J gene TRBJ1-2, with 8 bases lining up with TRBD1. Per germline, CDR1 MDHEN and CDR2 SYDVKM. With V trimmed by 4 bases and J by 8 bases, 6 bases remained unmatched. There are 13 residues in the CDR3. The CDR3 spells CASSSTGDQGYTF. In DNA form, the CDR3 reads TGTGCCAGCAGTTCGACAGGGGATCAGGGCTACACCTTC.

This clonotype was observed many times. The rearrangement uses TRBV3-1 and TRBJ1-1; tentatively, D is TRBD1 (5 bases). There are 13 residues in the CDR3. CDR1 LGHDT and CDR2 YNNKEL come from the germline V gene (reference sequence). Trimming took off 4 bases at V and 3 bases at J, with 9 bases between the two ends. CDR3 sequence (DNA): TGTGCCAGCAGCCTGAAGGGGTACACTGAAGCTTTCTTT. Translating it yields CASSLKGYTEAFF.